A single sample is the source of the 25 T cell receptor beta chains below, sequenced in a study of shared clonotypes between healthy human individuals. Some clones are missing from TCRdb's copy, which holds only in-frame ones; the method was immunoSEQ multiplex PCR. The table has about 2.2 million clones, just under 95% seen once. Selected positively for CCR7 and CD45RO-negative, naive CD8 cells excluded terminally differentiated effector memory CD45RA+ cells. Input material: naive CD8+ T cells from PBMCs. These receptors all come from a young man in good health. Some clones in this sample may be carry-over from other donors' samples.

The chain carries TRBV7-9 and TRBJ2-7, with D tentatively TRBD2 (5 bases). The germline CDR1 and CDR2 sequences are SEHNR and FQNEAQ (reference sequence). Trimming cost V 4 bases and J 7 bases, with 14 bases left between them. The CDR3 has 13 amino acids. DNA of the CDR3: TGTGCCAGCAGCTACAGACTAAACGAGGAGCAGTACTTC. Amino acids: CASSYRLNEEQYF.

This clone was observed once. The chain has TRBV6-5 and TRBJ1-1, with D possibly being TRBD1 (5 bases). This CDR3 is 15 amino acids long. CDR1 and CDR2 (germline): MNHEY, SVGAGI. V shed 0 bases and J shed 7 bases, with 15 bases lying between them. The CDR3 sequence is CASSYSLAGTHEAFF. The CDR3 bases are TGTGCCAGCAGTTACTCATTGGCAGGGACTCATGAAGCTTTCTTT.

V gene TRBV10-3 combines with J gene TRBJ1-2, with a tentative D call TRBD1 (6 bases). Per the germline V gene, CDR1 is ENHRY and CDR2 is SYGVKD. V was clipped by 0 bases and J by 2 bases, with 10 bases between them. CDR3 length: 15 residues. CDR3 sequence reads: CAISESGGGNYGYTF. DNA for the CDR3: TGTGCCATCAGTGAGTCTGGGGGCGGAAACTATGGCTACACCTTC.

V and J are TRBV10-3 and TRBJ2-7, with TRBD1 identical over 7 bases. The CDR3 is made up of 14 amino acids. Trimming cost V 4 bases and J 6 bases; bases outside gene matches: 9. Germline lookup yields CDR1 ENHRY and CDR2 SYGVKD. CDR3 amino acids: CAISGWTGLTEQYF. The DNA for the CDR3 is TGTGCCATCAGTGGTTGGACAGGCCTGACCGAGCAGTACTTC.

This chain connects TRBV5-8 to TRBJ2-3; TRBD2 matches 14 bases. The CDR3 is 17 amino acids. J gave up 8 bases and V 5 bases, and 13 bases lay outside the gene matches. Germline-derived CDR1 and CDR2 are SGHTS and YDEGEE. The CDR3 sequence: CASSPWGLAGVIGTQYF. The CDR3 DNA reads as TGTGCCAGCAGTCCTTGGGGACTAGCGGGAGTTATAGGTACGCAGTATTTT.

J is TRBJ1-2 and V is TRBV27; TRBD1 aligns across 8 bases. J gave up 4 bases and V 5 bases, and 9 bases lay outside the gene matches. The CDR3 covers 15 residues. Germline V lookup: CDR1 MNHEY, CDR2 SMNVEV (reference sequence). The CDR3 region has the DNA TGTGCCAGCAGTGTCCACCAGGGGGCCCTCTATGGCTACACCTTC. This gives the protein CASSVHQGALYGYTF.

The rearrangement uses TRBV9 and TRBJ1-1, with D perhaps TRBD1 (5 bases). The CDR3 sequence is 18 residues long. Trimming cost V 0 bases and J 0 bases, with 18 bases left between them. The germline CDR1 and CDR2 sequences are SGDLS and YYNGEE. CDR3 amino acids: CASSVGRGNPSLNTEAFF. Here the CDR3 DNA reads TGTGCCAGCAGCGTAGGGAGGGGCAACCCCAGTTTGAACACTGAAGCTTTCTTT.

The chain recombines TRBV9 with TRBJ1-1; D might be TRBD1 (6 bases). The CDR3 totals 14 residues. CDR1 and CDR2 from the germline V gene are SGDLS and YYNGEE. Trimming removed 3 bases at V and 4 bases at J, with 13 bases between. CDR3 in amino acids: CASSAAGGGTEAFF. The CDR3 region has the DNA TGTGCCAGCAGCGCCGCGGGGGGCGGCACTGAAGCTTTCTTT.

The chain links TRBV11-2 to TRBJ2-7; 9 bases are shared with TRBD2. The length of the CDR3 is 15 residues. The germline CDR1 and CDR2 sequences are SGHAT and FQNNGV. The V segment lost 5 bases and the J segment 2 bases; nucleotides outside the gene matches: 7. This CDR3 is CASSPVAGGTYEQYF. Written as DNA, the CDR3 is TGTGCCAGCAGCCCCGTCGCGGGAGGGACCTACGAGCAGTACTTC.

The chain links TRBV7-2 to TRBJ2-7; D is ambiguous. Germline loops: CDR1 SGHTA, CDR2 FQGNSA. V lost 6 bases and J 3 bases, leaving 18 bases between the germline ends. The CDR3 consists of 15 residues. CDR3 DNA: TGTGCCAGCAGACTACGCGGCGGAAGCCTCTACGAGCAGTACTTC. Amino acids: CASRLRGGSLYEQYF.

The chain links TRBV5-1 to TRBJ2-7; 9 positions match TRBD1. The J segment lost 4 bases and the V segment lost 4 bases, leaving 6 bases of the junction unmatched. In germline, CDR1 is SGHRS, CDR2 YFSETQ. CDR3 length: 14 residues. DNA for the CDR3: TGCGCCAGCAGCCCGGACAGGGGAATATACGAGCAGTACTTC. This gives the protein CASSPDRGIYEQYF.

The chain uses TRBV27 and TRBJ1-2; D unclear. V was shortened by 10 bases and J by 0 bases, with 24 bases between the two germline ends. Germline loops: CDR1 MNHEY, CDR2 SMNVEV (reference sequence). The CDR3 has 17 residues. CDR3 coding DNA: TGTGCCACTACAAAGAGCCCGGGTCTTCGGGCTAACTATGGCTACACCTTC. Protein sequence: CATTKSPGLRANYGYTF.

V usage is TRBV9 and J usage is TRBJ2-7; D unresolved. Germline CDR1 is SGDLS and CDR2 is YYNGEE. Trimming cost V 2 bases and J 6 bases, with 9 bases left between them. CDR3 size: 12 residues. This CDR3 reads CASSVDQSEQYF. In nucleotides, the CDR3 is TGTGCCAGCAGCGTCGACCAGTCCGAGCAGTACTTC.

The J gene is TRBJ1-3, the V gene TRBV4-2, with 7 positions matching TRBD1. CDR1 and CDR2 from the germline V gene are LGHNA and YNFKEQ. V lost 3 bases to trimming and J lost 1 base; unmatched junction nucleotides: 6. This CDR3 is built from 16 residues. CDR3 in amino acids: CASSQAGTASGNTIYF. The CDR3 region has the DNA TGTGCCAGCAGCCAGGCCGGGACAGCTTCTGGAAACACCATATATTTT.

V usage is TRBV29-1 and J usage is TRBJ1-1, with TRBD1 matching over 12 bases. The CDR3 totals 14 residues. The germline V gene has CDR1 SQVTM and CDR2 ANQGSEA. The V and J ends lost 4 bases and 5 bases, in that order; junction bases with no gene match: 5. The CDR3 loop reads CSVGDRGRGTEAFF. DNA of the CDR3: TGCAGCGTTGGGGACAGGGGGCGGGGTACTGAAGCTTTCTTT.

The chain carries TRBV25-1 and TRBJ2-7; no clear D. The CDR3 covers 12 residues. Germline lookup yields CDR1 MGHDK and CDR2 SYGVNS. Trimming stripped 2 bases from V and 3 bases from J, with 5 bases between. The CDR3 bases are TGTGCCAGCAGTGAAACAGTCTACGAGCAGTACTTC. This encodes CASSETVYEQYF.

This chain connects TRBV10-2 to TRBJ1-1, with a weak D call TRBD1 (5 bases). The CDR3 totals 13 residues. Germline-derived CDR1 and CDR2 are WSHSY and SAAADI. The V end lost 10 bases, the J end lost 0 bases, and 12 bases lay between the germline ends. The chain's CDR3 is CAIRQLVNTEAFF. The CDR3 DNA reads TGCGCCATACGACAGCTCGTGAACACTGAAGCTTTCTTT.

The chain has TRBV5-5 and TRBJ1-5; D ambiguous. CDR3 length: 12 residues. The V gene lost 2 bases and the J gene lost 8 bases, with 8 bases spanning the gap. Germline CDR1 is SGHKS and CDR2 is YYEKEE (reference sequence). The DNA for the CDR3 is TGTGCCAGCAGCTTAAACCGGGAGCCCCAGCATTTT. Translation: CASSLNREPQHF.

The rearrangement joins TRBV11-2 to TRBJ2-2; tentatively, D is TRBD1 or TRBD2 (5 bases each). Trimming stripped 6 bases from V and 1 base from J, with 18 bases between. The V gene's germline CDR1 is SGHAT and CDR2 FQNNGV. This CDR3 has 17 residues. The CDR3 DNA reads TGTGCCAGCAGGGGACGGCGGCAGGACCTGAACACCGGGGAGCTGTTTTTT. Protein: CASRGRRQDLNTGELFF.

This rearrangement joins TRBV7-6 to TRBJ2-2; D call uncertain. V gave up 4 bases and J gave up 0 bases, with 18 bases separating them. CDR3 length: 18 amino acids. Germline-derived CDR1 and CDR2 are SGHVS and FNYEAQ. CDR3 DNA: TGTGCCAGCAGCTCGTCAGAACACCGTATAACGAACACCGGGGAGCTGTTTTTT. Translation: CASSSSEHRITNTGELFF.

Only one count was recorded for this clone. The gene calls are TRBV30 and TRBJ2-5; 9 bases line up with TRBD2. The CDR3 sequence is 16 residues long. The junction had 10 bases not matched to a gene; V was cut back by 4 bases and J by 1 base. CDR1 and CDR2 (germline): GTSNPN, SVGIG (reference sequence). The CDR3 reads CAWNLGAGGAQETQYF. The DNA of the CDR3 is TGTGCCTGGAATTTGGGGGCGGGAGGGGCCCAAGAGACCCAGTACTTC.

The V and J genes are TRBV6-5 and TRBJ1-2, with D hard to call. The CDR3 covers 14 residues. V was cut by 6 bases and J by 7 bases, with 18 bases left in between. The germline V gene encodes CDR1 MNHEY and CDR2 SVGAGI. CDR3 DNA: TGTGCCAGCAGGCCGCGTTTGGGCGCGGTTGGCTACACCTTC. It yields the protein CASRPRLGAVGYTF.

The chain employs TRBV7-9 and TRBJ1-5; D might be TRBD1 (5 bases). Trimming removed 3 bases from V and 0 bases from J, with 12 bases in between. The CDR3 contains 16 residues. The germline V gene has CDR1 SEHNR and CDR2 FQNEAQ (reference sequence). Here the CDR3 reads CASSFGGSYSNQPQHF. In DNA, the CDR3 is TGTGCCAGCAGCTTCGGGGGATCATATAGCAATCAGCCCCAGCATTTT.

The chain combines TRBV5-4 with TRBJ2-7; D gene ambiguous. V shed 3 bases and J shed 5 bases, with 12 bases lying between them. Germline CDR1 SGHNT, CDR2 YYREEE (reference sequence). This CDR3 contains 13 residues. CDR3 amino acids: CASSSRWTHEQYF. The CDR3 DNA sequence: TGTGCCAGCAGCTCGAGATGGACGCACGAGCAGTACTTC.

This rearrangement joins TRBV7-9 to TRBJ2-7; D is tentatively TRBD1 or TRBD2 (5 bases each). Trimming removed 5 bases from V and 6 bases from J, with 11 bases in between. The germline V gene encodes CDR1 SEHNR and CDR2 FQNEAQ (reference sequence). This CDR3 has 12 residues. DNA for the CDR3: TGTGCCAGCAGCGGGGGACCCCCCGAGCAGTACTTC. This codes for CASSGGPPEQYF.